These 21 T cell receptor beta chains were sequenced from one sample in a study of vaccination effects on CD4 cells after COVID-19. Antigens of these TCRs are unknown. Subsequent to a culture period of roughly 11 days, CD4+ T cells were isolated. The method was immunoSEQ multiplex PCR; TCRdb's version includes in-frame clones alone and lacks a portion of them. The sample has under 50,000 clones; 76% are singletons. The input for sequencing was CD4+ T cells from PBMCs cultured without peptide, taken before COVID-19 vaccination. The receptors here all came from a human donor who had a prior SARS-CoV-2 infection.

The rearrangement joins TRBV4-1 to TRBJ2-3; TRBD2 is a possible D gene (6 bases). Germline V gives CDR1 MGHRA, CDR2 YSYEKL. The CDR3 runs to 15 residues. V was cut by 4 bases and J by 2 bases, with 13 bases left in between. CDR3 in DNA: TGCGCCAGCAGCCTCGATCCTAGCGCCACAGATACGCAGTATTTT. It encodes CASSLDPSATDTQYF.

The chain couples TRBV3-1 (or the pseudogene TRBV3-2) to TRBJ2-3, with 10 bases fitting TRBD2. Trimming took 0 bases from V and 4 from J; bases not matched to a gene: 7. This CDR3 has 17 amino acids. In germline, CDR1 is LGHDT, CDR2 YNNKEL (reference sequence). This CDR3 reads CASSQEVSSGRPDTQYF. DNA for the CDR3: TGTGCCAGCAGCCAAGAGGTCTCTAGCGGGAGACCAGATACGCAGTATTTT.

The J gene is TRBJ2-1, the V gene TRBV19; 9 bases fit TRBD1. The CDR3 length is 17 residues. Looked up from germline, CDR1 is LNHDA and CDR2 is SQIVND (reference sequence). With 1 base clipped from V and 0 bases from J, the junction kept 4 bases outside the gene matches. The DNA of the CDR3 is TGTGCCAGTAGTATAGGGCCGGGACAGGGCTCCTACAATGAGCAGTTCTTC. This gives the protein CASSIGPGQGSYNEQFF.

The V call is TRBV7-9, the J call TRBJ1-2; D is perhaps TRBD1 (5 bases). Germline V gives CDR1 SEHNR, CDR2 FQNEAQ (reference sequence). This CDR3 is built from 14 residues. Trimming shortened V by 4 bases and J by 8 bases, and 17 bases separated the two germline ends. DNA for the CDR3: TGTGCCAGCAGCTCTAGATCCACCGGGGCAGGCTACACCTTC. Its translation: CASSSRSTGAGYTF.

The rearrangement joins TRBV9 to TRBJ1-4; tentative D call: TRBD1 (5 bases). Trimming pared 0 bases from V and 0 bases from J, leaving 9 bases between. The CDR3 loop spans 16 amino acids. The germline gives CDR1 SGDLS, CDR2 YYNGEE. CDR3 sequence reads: CASSVAWGTTNEKLFF. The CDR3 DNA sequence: TGTGCCAGCAGCGTAGCCTGGGGGACAACTAATGAAAAACTGTTTTTT.

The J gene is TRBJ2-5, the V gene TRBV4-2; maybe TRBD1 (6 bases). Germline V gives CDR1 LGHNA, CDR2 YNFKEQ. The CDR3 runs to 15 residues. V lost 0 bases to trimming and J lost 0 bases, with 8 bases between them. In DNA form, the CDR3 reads TGTGCCAGCAGCCAAGATAGGACAGACCAAGAGACCCAGTACTTC. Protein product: CASSQDRTDQETQYF.

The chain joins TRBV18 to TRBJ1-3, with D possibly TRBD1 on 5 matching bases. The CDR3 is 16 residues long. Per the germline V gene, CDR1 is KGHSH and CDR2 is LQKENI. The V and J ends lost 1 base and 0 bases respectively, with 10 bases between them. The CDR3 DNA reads TGTGCCAGCTCACCACTCAGGGAAGGCTCTGGAAACACCATATATTTT. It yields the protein CASSPLREGSGNTIYF.

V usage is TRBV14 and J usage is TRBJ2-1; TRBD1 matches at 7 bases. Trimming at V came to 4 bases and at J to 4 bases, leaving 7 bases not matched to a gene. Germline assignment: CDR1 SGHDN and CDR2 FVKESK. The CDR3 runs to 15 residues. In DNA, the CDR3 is TGTGCCAGCAGCCGGGACAGTAGGGTTTACAATGAGCAGTTCTTC. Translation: CASSRDSRVYNEQFF.

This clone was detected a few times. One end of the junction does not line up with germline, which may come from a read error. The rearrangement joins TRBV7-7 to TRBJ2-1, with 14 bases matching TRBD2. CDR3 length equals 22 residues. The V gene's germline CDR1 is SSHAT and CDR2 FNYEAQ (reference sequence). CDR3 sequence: CASSITGQTSGGASRRPNEQFF. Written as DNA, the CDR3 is TGTGCTAGCAGCATCACGGGCCAGACTAGCGGGGGGGCCTCTCGGCGTCCCAATGAGCAGTTCTTC.

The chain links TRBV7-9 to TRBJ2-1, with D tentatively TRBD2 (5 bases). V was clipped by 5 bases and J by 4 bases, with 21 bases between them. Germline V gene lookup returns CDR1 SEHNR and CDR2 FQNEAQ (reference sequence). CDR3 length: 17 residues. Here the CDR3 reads CASSPRISTTRYNEQFF. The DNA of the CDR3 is TGTGCCAGCAGCCCAAGAATTTCGACTACTAGATACAATGAGCAGTTCTTC.

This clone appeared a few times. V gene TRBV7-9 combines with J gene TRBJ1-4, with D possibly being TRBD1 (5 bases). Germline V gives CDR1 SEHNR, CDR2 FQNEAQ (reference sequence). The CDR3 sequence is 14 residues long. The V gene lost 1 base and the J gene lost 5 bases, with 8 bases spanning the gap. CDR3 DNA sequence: TGTGCCAGCAGCTTAGGAGGGGTGAATGAAAAACTGTTTTTT. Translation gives CASSLGGVNEKLFF.

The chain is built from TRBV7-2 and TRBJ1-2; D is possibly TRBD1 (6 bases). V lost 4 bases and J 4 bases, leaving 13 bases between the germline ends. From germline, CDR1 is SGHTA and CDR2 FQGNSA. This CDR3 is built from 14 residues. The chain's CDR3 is CASSSLRGLYGYTF. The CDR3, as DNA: TGTGCCAGCAGCTCACTCAGGGGTCTCTATGGCTACACCTTC.

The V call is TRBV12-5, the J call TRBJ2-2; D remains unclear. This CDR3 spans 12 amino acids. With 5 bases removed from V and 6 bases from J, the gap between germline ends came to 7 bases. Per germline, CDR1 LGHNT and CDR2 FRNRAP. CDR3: CASGLPAGELFF. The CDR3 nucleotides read TGTGCTAGTGGTCTTCCGGCCGGGGAGCTGTTTTTT.

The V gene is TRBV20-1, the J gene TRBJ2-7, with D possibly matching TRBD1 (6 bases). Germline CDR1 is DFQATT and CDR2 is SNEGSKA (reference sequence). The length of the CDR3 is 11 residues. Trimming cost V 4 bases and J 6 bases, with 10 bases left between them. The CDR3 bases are TGCAGTGCTACCCGGACAGCCGAGCAGTACTTC. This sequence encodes CSATRTAEQYF.

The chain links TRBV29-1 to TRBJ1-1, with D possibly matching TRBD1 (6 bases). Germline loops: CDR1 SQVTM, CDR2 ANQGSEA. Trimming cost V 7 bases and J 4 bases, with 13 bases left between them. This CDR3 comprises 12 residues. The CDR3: CSARGGGTEAFF. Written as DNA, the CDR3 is TGCAGCGCACGAGGGGGGGGCACTGAAGCTTTCTTT.

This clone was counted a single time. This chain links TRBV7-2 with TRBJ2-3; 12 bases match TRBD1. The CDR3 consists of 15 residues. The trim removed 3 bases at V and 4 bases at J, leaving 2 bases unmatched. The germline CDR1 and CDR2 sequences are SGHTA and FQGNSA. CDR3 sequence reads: CASSFGTGGPDTQYF. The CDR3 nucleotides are TGTGCCAGCAGCTTCGGGACAGGGGGCCCAGATACGCAGTATTTT.

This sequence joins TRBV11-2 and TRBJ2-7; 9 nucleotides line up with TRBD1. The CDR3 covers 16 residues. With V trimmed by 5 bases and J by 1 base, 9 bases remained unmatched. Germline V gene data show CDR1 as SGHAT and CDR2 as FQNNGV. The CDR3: CASSTWTGEGSYEQYF. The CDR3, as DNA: TGTGCCAGCAGCACTTGGACAGGGGAAGGGTCCTACGAGCAGTACTTC.

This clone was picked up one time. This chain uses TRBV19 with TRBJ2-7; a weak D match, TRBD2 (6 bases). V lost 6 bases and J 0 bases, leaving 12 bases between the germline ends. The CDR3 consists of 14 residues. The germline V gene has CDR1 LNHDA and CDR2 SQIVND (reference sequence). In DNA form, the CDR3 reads TGTGCCAGTAGCGCCGGGACTCCCTCCTACGAGCAGTACTTC. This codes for CASSAGTPSYEQYF.

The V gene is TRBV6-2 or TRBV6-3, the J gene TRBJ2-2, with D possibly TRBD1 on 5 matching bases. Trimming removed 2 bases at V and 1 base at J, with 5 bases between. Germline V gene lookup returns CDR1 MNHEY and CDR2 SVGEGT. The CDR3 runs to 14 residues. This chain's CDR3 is CASSYQGNTGELFF. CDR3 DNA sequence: TGTGCCAGCAGTTACCAGGGGAACACCGGGGAGCTGTTTTTT.

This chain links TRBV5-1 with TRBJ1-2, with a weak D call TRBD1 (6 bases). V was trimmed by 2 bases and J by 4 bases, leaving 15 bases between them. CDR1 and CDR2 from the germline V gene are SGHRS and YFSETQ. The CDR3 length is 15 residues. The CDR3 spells CASSFTQDRRYGYTF. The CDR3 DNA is TGCGCCAGCAGCTTTACTCAGGACAGACGCTATGGCTACACCTTC.

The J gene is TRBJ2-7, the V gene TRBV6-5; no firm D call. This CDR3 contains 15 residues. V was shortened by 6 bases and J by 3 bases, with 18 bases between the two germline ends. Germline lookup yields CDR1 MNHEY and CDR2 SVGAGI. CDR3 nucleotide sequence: TGTGCCAGCAGCGCCCTTAGGGCGGTCGACTACGAGCAGTACTTC. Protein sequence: CASSALRAVDYEQYF.